Listed below are T cell receptor beta chains from one sample, sequenced in a study of cytomegalovirus exposure and HLA in healthy donors. The assay was immunoSEQ multiplex PCR, and TCRdb's table has in-frame clones only and misses some. The data show around 50,000 clones, 70% to 85% seen once. The sequenced sample consisted of PBMCs. Receptors were obtained from a man aged 40-50 years in good health and CMV-seronegative. CDR3s include the opening cysteine and the closing phenylalanine or tryptophan. The D gene is left open where the match is weak.

CDR3 length: 14; V gene: TRBV5-4; D gene: TRBD1; CDR3 protein: CASSLGGQTYEQYF
CDR3 length: 14; V gene: TRBV7-2; D gene: .; CDR3 protein: CASSLGSRIYGYTF
CDR3 length: 14; V gene: TRBV5-4; D gene: .; CDR3 protein: CASSWRGPPDTQYF
CDR3 length: 15; V gene: TRBV19; D gene: .; CDR3 protein: CASTPVGRGGYGYTF
CDR3 length: 18; V gene: TRBV19; D gene: .; CDR3 protein: CASSIDDINLQGFTEAFF
CDR3 length: 16; V gene: TRBV5-5; D gene: .; CDR3 protein: CASITAVTGVLYGYTF
CDR3 length: 15; V gene: TRBV7-9; D gene: TRBD1; CDR3 protein: CASSFPGQGASEQYF
CDR3 length: 14; V gene: TRBV5-1; D gene: .; CDR3 protein: CASSPQTTSNEQFF
CDR3 length: 13; V gene: TRBV10-2; D gene: .; CDR3 protein: CASSESSWETQYF
CDR3 length: 15; V gene: TRBV5-4; D gene: TRBD2; CDR3 protein: CASSLWSGRAGELFF
CDR3 length: 15; V gene: TRBV27; D gene: TRBD1; CDR3 protein: CASSTRTGSNNEQFF
CDR3 length: 13; V gene: TRBV30; D gene: .; CDR3 protein: CAWSAGQKETQYF
CDR3 length: 18; V gene: TRBV4-3; D gene: .; CDR3 protein: CASSQETGTYFMNTEAFF
CDR3 length: 17; V gene: TRBV4-3; D gene: .; CDR3 protein: CASSQDPGVGKFYGYTF
CDR3 length: 16; V gene: TRBV27; D gene: .; CDR3 protein: CASSFRGALSTDTQYF
CDR3 length: 15; V gene: TRBV4-1; D gene: TRBD2; CDR3 protein: CASSQARRGGNEQFF
CDR3 length: 15; V gene: TRBV9; D gene: TRBD1; CDR3 protein: CASSVETQGLGGYTF
CDR3 length: 11; V gene: TRBV30; D gene: .; CDR3 protein: CAWSRGARAFF
CDR3 length: 13; V gene: TRBV28; D gene: .; CDR3 protein: CASSLGQYEKLFF
CDR3 length: 13; V gene: TRBV11-3; D gene: .; CDR3 protein: CASSREVSMALHF
CDR3 length: 14; V gene: TRBV5-3; D gene: .; CDR3 protein: CARSLYREGEKLFF
CDR3 length: 14; V gene: TRBV21-1; D gene: .; CDR3 protein: CASSKGQENTEAFF
CDR3 length: 11; V gene: TRBV29-1; D gene: TRBD1; CDR3 protein: CSVDRADTQYF
CDR3 length: 16; V gene: TRBV5-6; D gene: .; CDR3 protein: CASGRVGGAQQETQYF
CDR3 length: 14; V gene: TRBV5-4; D gene: .; CDR3 protein: CASSSQGSGYTQYF
CDR3 length: 15; V gene: TRBV7-3; D gene: .; CDR3 protein: CASSLSQGAVHGYTF
CDR3 length: 14; V gene: TRBV2; D gene: TRBD1; CDR3 protein: CASRDRRNTGELFF
CDR3 length: 14; V gene: TRBV7-9; D gene: TRBD1; CDR3 protein: CASTGTGNTGELFF
CDR3 length: 13; V gene: TRBV5-6; D gene: .; CDR3 protein: CAAMWAGRTEAFF
CDR3 length: 15; V gene: TRBV19; D gene: .; CDR3 protein: CASSHAGNMNTEAFF
CDR3 length: 16; V gene: TRBV7-2; D gene: .; CDR3 protein: CASSLVAGSYNSPLHF
CDR3 length: 15; V gene: TRBV19; D gene: TRBD1; CDR3 protein: CASEFGTAMNQPQHF
CDR3 length: 14; V gene: TRBV30; D gene: .; CDR3 protein: CAWQLGTTYYEQYF
CDR3 length: 15; V gene: TRBV5-1; D gene: .; CDR3 protein: CASSLGSQGKETQYF
CDR3 length: 15; V gene: TRBV30; D gene: TRBD1; CDR3 protein: CAWSPPPGTGATQYF
CDR3 length: 15; V gene: TRBV5-1; D gene: .; CDR3 protein: CASSLTGTLNTEAFF
CDR3 length: 11; V gene: TRBV29-1; D gene: .; CDR3 protein: CSIGGNYGYTF
CDR3 length: 15; V gene: TRBV4-3; D gene: .; CDR3 protein: CASSQDDRTVYGYTF
CDR3 length: 14; V gene: TRBV28; D gene: .; CDR3 protein: CASSFRDFRETQYF
CDR3 length: 15; V gene: TRBV5-1; D gene: .; CDR3 protein: CASSLDTSSYNEQFF
CDR3 length: 16; V gene: TRBV12-5; D gene: TRBD1; CDR3 protein: CASGLAIRTGGDEQYF
CDR3 length: 16; V gene: TRBV4-3; D gene: TRBD1; CDR3 protein: CASRHGQGAVTGELFF
CDR3 length: 14; V gene: TRBV25-1; D gene: .; CDR3 protein: CASSTGKRGYGYTF
CDR3 length: 13; V gene: TRBV6-1; D gene: TRBD1; CDR3 protein: CASIQGAPREQYF
CDR3 length: 13; V gene: TRBV2; D gene: TRBD1; CDR3 protein: CASRQGANSPLHF
CDR3 length: 19; V gene: TRBV5-6; D gene: TRBD1; CDR3 protein: CASSGKGQSFKANTGELFF
CDR3 length: 14; V gene: TRBV6-6; D gene: .; CDR3 protein: CASSYSDSRQPQHF
CDR3 length: 17; V gene: TRBV7-2; D gene: TRBD1; CDR3 protein: CASSLAGQGQYTGELFF
CDR3 length: 11; V gene: TRBV19; D gene: .; CDR3 protein: CASSDGRTQYF
CDR3 length: 15; V gene: TRBV10-1; D gene: TRBD1; CDR3 protein: CASSEWAGGNTEAFF